A single sample gave rise to the 30 T cell receptor beta chains below, sequenced in a study of cytomegalovirus exposure and HLA in healthy donors. The PCR made use of 60 Vbeta and 13 Jbeta primers. The protocol was immunoSEQ multiplex PCR, while the TCRdb copy is restricted to in-frame clones and leaves out a portion. The table includes about 69,000 clones, less than 75% detected once. The sequencing sample was made of PBMCs. The receptor source for this set is a young woman in good health and CMV-seronegative.

V and J are TRBV7-9 and TRBJ2-7; 7 bases align to TRBD1. This CDR3 has 14 amino acids. Trimming cost V 3 bases and J 2 bases; bases outside gene matches: 4. The V gene's germline CDR1 is SEHNR and CDR2 FQNEAQ (reference sequence). In DNA form, the CDR3 reads TGTGCCAGCAGCTTCGACAGGGTCCCCTACGAGCAGTACTTC. Its translation is CASSFDRVPYEQYF.

By its share, this clone is medium-sized (0.01 to 0.1%). The rearrangement links TRBV6-5 to TRBJ1-2; D gene ambiguous. This CDR3 spans 13 amino acids. The V gene lost 2 bases and the J gene lost 2 bases, with 6 bases spanning the gap. Germline loops: CDR1 MNHEY, CDR2 SVGAGI. The CDR3 reads CASSYERNYGYTF. The CDR3 DNA is TGTGCCAGCAGTTACGAGCGGAACTATGGCTACACCTTC.

V and J are TRBV7-2 and TRBJ1-5, with a tentative D call TRBD1 (5 bases). CDR1 is SGHTA, CDR2 FQGNSA, per germline. The length of the CDR3 is 15 residues. V was cut by 1 base and J by 0 bases, with 7 bases left in between. CDR3 sequence reads: CASSLGQNSNQPQHF. The DNA for the CDR3 is TGTGCCAGCAGCTTAGGACAGAATAGCAATCAGCCCCAGCATTTT.

This clone was counted once. The chain employs TRBV4-2 and TRBJ1-2; 7 nucleotides line up with TRBD1. The junction had 11 bases not matched to a gene; V was cut back by 6 bases and J by 4 bases. CDR1 LGHNA and CDR2 YNFKEQ come from the germline V gene. The CDR3 runs 15 residues. CDR3 nucleotide sequence: TGTGCCAGCAGTCTACGAGTAGGGGGCGCCTATGGCTACACCTTC. Its protein is CASSLRVGGAYGYTF.

In its sample, this clone was seen once. J is TRBJ2-3 and V is TRBV10-3, with D possibly being TRBD1 (6 bases). Germline loops: CDR1 ENHRY, CDR2 SYGVKD. CDR3 length: 15 residues. Trimming shortened V by 4 bases and J by 0 bases, and 11 bases separated the two germline ends. The CDR3 here is CAISAVQGSTDTQYF. The CDR3 DNA follows: TGTGCCATCAGTGCCGTACAGGGAAGCACAGATACGCAGTATTTT.

The chain couples TRBV4-1 to TRBJ2-3, with 7 bases that match TRBD2. The CDR3 is 17 amino acids. With V trimmed by 0 bases and J by 2 bases, 8 bases remained unmatched. From germline, CDR1 is MGHRA and CDR2 YSYEKL. The CDR3 DNA sequence: TGCGCCAGCAGCCAAGATAGGGCGGGGGAATACACAGATACGCAGTATTTT. This gives the protein CASSQDRAGEYTDTQYF.

The rearrangement uses TRBV18 and TRBJ2-7, with D uncertain. CDR1 and CDR2 (germline): KGHSH, LQKENI. Trimming shortened V by 0 bases and J by 2 bases, and 14 bases separated the two germline ends. The CDR3 totals 16 residues. In DNA, the CDR3 is TGTGCCAGCTCACCACCCGGTCTTAGGCAGGCCTACGAGCAGTACTTC. Protein sequence: CASSPPGLRQAYEQYF.

The chain couples TRBV4-3 to TRBJ1-1; no clear D gene. Germline V gene sequence: CDR1 LGHNA, CDR2 YSLEER. V was clipped by 0 bases and J by 1 base, with 3 bases between them. CDR3 length equals 13 residues. The CDR3 sequence: CASSQDRNTEAFF. Here the CDR3 DNA reads TGCGCCAGCAGCCAAGATAGGAACACTGAAGCTTTCTTT.

This clone appeared a few times. This chain joins TRBV7-2 and TRBJ1-1; a possible D gene is TRBD1 (6 bases). The CDR3 totals 15 residues. The ends were cut back, 5 bases at V and 3 bases at J, with 16 bases in the middle. CDR1 and CDR2 (germline): SGHTA, FQGNSA. The CDR3 DNA reads as TGTGCCAGCAGCCGTCCCGGGACATTTGACACTGAAGCTTTCTTT. It specifies CASSRPGTFDTEAFF. Combining the CDR3 with reference TRBV7-2 and TRBJ1-1 gives the whole variable domain GAGVSQSPSNKVTEKGKDVELRCDPISGHTALYWYRQSLGQGLEFLIYFQGNSAPDKSGLPSDRFSAERTGGSVSTLTIQRTQQEDSAVYLCASSRPGTFDTEAFFGQGTRLTVV.

The chain recombines TRBV15 with TRBJ2-2; 10 bases fit TRBD2. This CDR3 contains 15 residues. Germline lookup yields CDR1 LNHNV and CDR2 YYDKDF (reference sequence). V shed 9 bases, J shed 3 bases, and the junction held 7 bases outside the gene matches. CDR3 bases: TGTGCCACGCAAAGCGGGGGGGCCCACACCGGGGAGCTGTTTTTT. It translates to CATQSGGAHTGELFF.

V is TRBV5-1 and J is TRBJ2-3; D uncertain. CDR1 and CDR2 from the germline V gene are SGHRS and YFSETQ. This CDR3 region has 16 residues. Trimming shortened V by 0 bases and J by 0 bases, and 11 bases separated the two germline ends. CDR3 sequence: CASSLEGSSSTDTQYF. The DNA of the CDR3 is TGCGCCAGCAGCTTGGAAGGTAGCAGTAGCACAGATACGCAGTATTTT.

The chain couples TRBV5-6 to TRBJ1-6, with D perhaps TRBD1 (6 bases). The ends were cut back, 3 bases at V and 8 bases at J, with 15 bases in the middle. The germline gives CDR1 SGHDT, CDR2 YYEEEE. This CDR3 has 15 amino acids. As DNA, the CDR3 is TGTGCCAGCAGCTATCCCCGGGACACTCATTCACCCCTCCACTTT. This gives the protein CASSYPRDTHSPLHF.

The genes are TRBV7-7 and TRBJ1-1; D gene ambiguous. Germline V CDR1 and CDR2: SSHAT, FNYEAQ (reference sequence). The length of the CDR3 is 15 residues. V was clipped by 5 bases and J by 0 bases, with 13 bases between them. CDR3 protein: CASSPLTEMNTEAFF. Written as DNA, the CDR3 is TGTGCCAGCAGCCCCCTCACTGAAATGAACACTGAAGCTTTCTTT.

The genes are TRBV7-2 and TRBJ2-7; D gene uncertain. The germline V and J ends were trimmed by 1 base and 5 bases, with 12 bases remaining between them. The CDR3 runs 14 residues. In germline, CDR1 is SGHTA, CDR2 FQGNSA. The chain's CDR3 is CASSLGGPVNEQYF. CDR3 DNA sequence: TGTGCCAGCAGCTTAGGAGGTCCCGTCAACGAGCAGTACTTC.

This chain links TRBV29-1 with TRBJ1-2; D uncertain. V lost 6 bases and J lost 6, with 14 bases in between. The CDR3 covers 12 residues. From germline, CDR1 is SQVTM and CDR2 ANQGSEA. The chain's CDR3 is CSVREVRDGYTF. DNA for the CDR3: TGCAGCGTCCGGGAGGTGCGGGATGGCTACACCTTC.

This chain uses TRBV7-2 with TRBJ2-5; 8 bases agree with TRBD2. This CDR3 has 14 amino acids. J gave up 6 bases and V 2 bases, and 5 bases lay outside the gene matches. Germline CDR1 is SGHTA and CDR2 is FQGNSA. The CDR3 sequence: CASSLRGGPQTQYF. CDR3 DNA sequence: TGTGCCAGCAGCTTACGGGGGGGGCCACAGACCCAGTACTTC.

The rearrangement joins TRBV7-9 to TRBJ2-7; 10 positions match TRBD1. The CDR3 is 14 residues long. Germline values: CDR1 SEHNR, CDR2 FQNEAQ (reference sequence). The V and J ends lost 2 bases and 4 bases, in that order; junction bases with no gene match: 2. The CDR3 nucleotides are TGTGCCAGCAGCTTAAGGGACAGGGGATACGAGCAGTACTTC. Amino acids: CASSLRDRGYEQYF.

This chain links TRBV7-9 with TRBJ2-3; 7 nucleotides match TRBD2. Losses at the gene ends were 5 bases for V and 6 bases for J; bases not matched to a gene: 5. The CDR3 runs 13 residues. Germline V gives CDR1 SEHNR, CDR2 FQNEAQ (reference sequence). The CDR3 spells CASSLGRGDTQYF. As DNA, the CDR3 is TGTGCCAGCAGCCTCGGGCGGGGGGATACGCAGTATTTT.

This chain links TRBV21-1 with TRBJ1-2. TRBV21-1 has pseudogene status. The CDR3 is made up of 16 amino acids. The CDR3 nucleotides are TGTGCCAGCAGCAATCCCGAGCGCCCCACGATCTATGGCTACACCTTC. It translates to CASSNPERPTIYGYTF.

The rearrangement links TRBV5-5 to TRBJ1-5, with D perhaps matching TRBD1 (6 bases). In germline, CDR1 is SGHKS, CDR2 YYEKEE (reference sequence). The CDR3 contains 14 residues. With 5 bases removed from V and 1 base from J, the gap between germline ends came to 10 bases. DNA of the CDR3: TGTGCCAGCAGAGGTCAGGGGAGCAATCAGCCCCAGCATTTT. Its protein product is CASRGQGSNQPQHF.

This clone was recorded a few times. Its ends do not fully match the called genes, so a read error is possible. This sequence joins TRBV19 and TRBJ1-5; no clear D gene. This CDR3 has 17 amino acids. In germline, CDR1 is LNHDA, CDR2 SQIVND (reference sequence). The CDR3 nucleotides are TGCGCCAGTGCATTACCTACCCACAGAGATCCAAATCAGCCCCAGCATTTT. It codes for CASALPTHRDPNQPQHF.

This chain uses TRBV19 with TRBJ2-3; 10 nucleotides line up with TRBD2. CDR1 and CDR2 from the germline V gene are LNHDA and SQIVND (reference sequence). The CDR3 is made up of 15 amino acids. V was clipped by 3 bases and J by 9 bases; unmatched bases: 9. The CDR3 bases are TGTGCCAGTAGTATGGACAGCGGGGGGGCGGACACGCAGTATTTT. As protein: CASSMDSGGADTQYF.

The rearrangement links TRBV5-1 to TRBJ1-2, with a weak D call TRBD1 (5 bases). This CDR3 region has 14 residues. Germline CDR1 is SGHRS and CDR2 is YFSETQ. Trimming took off 0 bases at V and 3 bases at J, with 9 bases between the two ends. CDR3 protein: CASSLAVTDYGYTF. As DNA, the CDR3 is TGCGCCAGCAGCTTGGCCGTGACAGACTATGGCTACACCTTC.

This chain links TRBV7-3 with TRBJ2-5; D may be TRBD2 (6 bases). Trimming left V 5 bases short and J 4 bases short, with 17 bases between. The V gene's germline CDR1 is SGHTA and CDR2 FQGTGA. CDR3 size: 15 residues. The CDR3 nucleotides are TGTGCCAGCAGCCCGTCCGGGGGAGGAGGAGAGACCCAGTACTTC. This gives the protein CASSPSGGGGETQYF. The variable domain in full, with the rest retrieved from reference TRBV7-3 and TRBJ2-5, is GAGVSQTPSNKVTEKGKYVELRCDPISGHTALYWYRQSLGQGPEFLIYFQGTGAADDSGLPNDRFFAVRPEGSVSTLKIQRTERGDSAVYLCASSPSGGGGETQYFGPGTRLLVL.

This sequence joins TRBV7-2 and TRBJ2-7, with 9 bases fitting TRBD1. This CDR3 has 15 amino acids. Germline values: CDR1 SGHTA, CDR2 FQGNSA. V gave up 6 bases and J gave up 6 bases; unmatched junction bases: 12. The CDR3 sequence: CASRGNRGHPLEQYF. The CDR3 region has the DNA TGTGCCAGCAGAGGCAACAGGGGGCACCCTCTCGAGCAGTACTTC.

The rearrangement links TRBV30 to TRBJ1-2; D not resolved. The germline gives CDR1 GTSNPN, CDR2 SVGIG (reference sequence). V dropped 5 bases and J dropped 4 bases, with 17 bases sitting between them. The CDR3 extends over 14 amino acids. CDR3 sequence (DNA): TGTGCCTGGTGTCCCTCCTCGGGGTTCTATGGCTACACCTTC. Residues: CAWCPSSGFYGYTF. The entire variable domain, with the rest obtained from reference TRBV30 and TRBJ1-2, is as follows: SQTIHQWPATLVQPVGSPLSLECTVEGTSNPNLYWYRQAAGRGLQLLFYSVGIGQISSEVPQNLSASRPQDRQFILSSKKLLLSDSGFYLCAWCPSSGFYGYTFGSGTRLTVV.

This clone was detected only a few times. The sample carries other DNA sequences with the same CDR3. The CDR3 nucleotides are TGTGCCAGCAGCTCCCGGGGAAGAACTGAAGCTTTCTTT. Protein product: CASSSRGRTEAFF. This sequence joins TRBV7-3 and TRBJ1-1; D is ambiguous. The CDR3 covers 13 residues. Trimming took 4 bases from V and 5 from J, leaving 11 bases between them. The germline V gene has CDR1 SGHTA and CDR2 FQGTGA.

This chain uses TRBV30 with TRBJ1-1; weak D call: TRBD1 (6 bases). The germline gives CDR1 GTSNPN, CDR2 SVGIG (reference sequence). The V and J ends lost 5 bases and 2 bases respectively, with 12 bases between them. This CDR3 has 13 amino acids. CDR3 DNA sequence: TGTGCCTGGCGGGACACACGAAACACTGAAGCTTTCTTT. The encoded protein is CAWRDTRNTEAFF.

The count of this clone is one. The V gene is TRBV30, the J gene TRBJ2-5; 10 positions agree with TRBD2. Per the germline V gene, CDR1 is GTSNPN and CDR2 is SVGIG (reference sequence). The CDR3 extends over 15 amino acids. V lost 5 bases and J lost 3; bases outside the gene matches: 9. The CDR3 DNA is TGTGCCTGGCGGGGAAGCGGGGGGGCCAAAGAGACCCAGTACTTC. Protein sequence: CAWRGSGGAKETQYF.

This chain links TRBV5-1 with TRBJ2-1; TRBD2 matches at 7 bases. Germline V gene lookup returns CDR1 SGHRS and CDR2 YFSETQ. Trimming cost V 2 bases and J 5 bases; bases outside gene matches: 10. The CDR3 runs to 16 residues. The CDR3 DNA reads TGCGCCAGCAGCTTTGGGGGTACTAGCGTCGACAATGAGCAGTTCTTC. Amino acids: CASSFGGTSVDNEQFF.